This T cell receptor (beta chain) was recovered during a study of blood T cell repertoires in COVID-19. In the study overall: COVID-19 samples, acute and convalescent, were from the United States, Italy and Spain.

Per germline, CDR1 MNHNS and CDR2 SASEGT. The V end was cut by 3 bases, the J end by 5 bases, with 10 bases between. The CDR3 sequence is 14 residues long. Assay used: immunoSEQ multiplex PCR; TCRdb lists only in-frame clones, some missing. The table lists fewer than 80,000 clones, around 74% of them singletons. The V gene is TRBV6-1, the J gene TRBJ2-2, with no clear D. Material for sequencing was peripheral blood. This clonotype was sampled from a woman of 80 years or more with acute or convalescent COVID-19. CDR3 sequence: CASSDVPGTGELFF. CDR3 bases: TGTGCCAGCAGTGACGTCCCAGGTACCGGGGAGCTGTTTTTT.